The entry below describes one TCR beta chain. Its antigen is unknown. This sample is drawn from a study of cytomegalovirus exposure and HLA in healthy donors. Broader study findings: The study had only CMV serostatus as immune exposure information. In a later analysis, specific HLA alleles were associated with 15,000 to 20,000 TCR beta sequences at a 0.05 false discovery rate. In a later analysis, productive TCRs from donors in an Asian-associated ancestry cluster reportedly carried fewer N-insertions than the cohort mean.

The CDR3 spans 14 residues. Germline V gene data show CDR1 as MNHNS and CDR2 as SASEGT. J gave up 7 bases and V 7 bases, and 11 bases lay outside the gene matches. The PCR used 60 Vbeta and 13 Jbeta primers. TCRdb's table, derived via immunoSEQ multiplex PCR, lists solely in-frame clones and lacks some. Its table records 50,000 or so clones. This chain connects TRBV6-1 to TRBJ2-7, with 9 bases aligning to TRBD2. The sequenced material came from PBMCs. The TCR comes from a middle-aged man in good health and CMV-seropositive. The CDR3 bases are TGTGCCAGCACATCAGCGGGAGGCACCCGGGAGCAGTACTTC. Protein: CASTSAGGTREQYF.